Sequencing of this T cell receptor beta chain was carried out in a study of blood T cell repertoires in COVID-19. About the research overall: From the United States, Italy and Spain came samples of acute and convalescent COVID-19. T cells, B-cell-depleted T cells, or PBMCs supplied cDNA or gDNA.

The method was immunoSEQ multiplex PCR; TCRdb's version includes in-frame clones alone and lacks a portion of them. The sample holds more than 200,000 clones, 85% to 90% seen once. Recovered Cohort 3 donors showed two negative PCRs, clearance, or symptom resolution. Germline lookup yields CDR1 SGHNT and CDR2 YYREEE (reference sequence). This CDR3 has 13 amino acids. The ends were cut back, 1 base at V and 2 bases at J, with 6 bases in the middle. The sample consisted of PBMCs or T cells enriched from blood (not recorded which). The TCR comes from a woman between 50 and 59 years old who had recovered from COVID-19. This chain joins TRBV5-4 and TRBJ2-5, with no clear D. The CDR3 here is CASSLSSQETQYF. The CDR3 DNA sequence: TGTGCCAGCAGCTTGTCGTCGCAAGAGACCCAGTACTTC.